These 20 T cell receptor beta chains originate from one sample sequenced in a study of blood T cell repertoires in COVID-19. TCRdb's table, derived via immunoSEQ multiplex PCR, lists solely in-frame clones and lacks some. This table has 240,000 or so clones, roughly 86% appearing once. The specimen was PBMCs or T cells enriched from blood (not recorded which). The receptors stem from a woman aged 40 to 55 with acute COVID-19.

This chain links TRBV11-3 with TRBJ2-1; tentatively, D is TRBD2 (5 bases). The CDR3 is 16 amino acids. With 1 base removed from V and 0 bases from J, the gap between germline ends came to 10 bases. CDR1 and CDR2 from the germline V gene are SGHNT and YENEEA. Here the CDR3 DNA reads TGTGCCAGCAGCTTAGGAAGCGGAAGCTCCTACAATGAGCAGTTCTTC. Translating gives CASSLGSGSSYNEQFF.

The chain recombines TRBV2 with TRBJ2-5; the match to TRBD2 covers 8 bases. The CDR3 is 16 amino acids. V dropped 5 bases and J dropped 0; count of bases not matched to a gene: 8. The germline V gene encodes CDR1 SNHLY and CDR2 FYNNEI. CDR3 protein: CASSPGTSTYQETQYF. As DNA, the CDR3 is TGTGCCAGCAGTCCCGGGACTAGTACTTACCAAGAGACCCAGTACTTC.

The chain couples TRBV2 to TRBJ1-1, with 10 bases that match TRBD1. V was clipped by 6 bases and J by 3 bases; unmatched bases: 4. The CDR3 sequence is 14 residues long. CDR1 is SNHLY, CDR2 FYNNEI, per germline. The CDR3 region has the DNA TGTGCCAGCAGCCGACAGGGGGCGGACACTGAAGCTTTCTTT. This codes for CASSRQGADTEAFF.

V usage is TRBV2 and J usage is TRBJ2-1, with TRBD1 matching over 9 bases. The ends lost 10 bases at V and 3 bases at J; junction bases unmatched: 10. The CDR3 runs to 15 residues. The V gene's germline CDR1 is SNHLY and CDR2 FYNNEI. Here the CDR3 reads CATDGGQGDYNEQFF. DNA of the CDR3: TGTGCCACCGACGGGGGACAGGGAGACTACAATGAGCAGTTCTTC.

This clone has just one count. The chain carries TRBV18 and TRBJ1-1, with D tentatively TRBD1 (6 bases). This CDR3 has 15 residues. Germline values: CDR1 KGHSH, CDR2 LQKENI. V lost 6 bases and J 0 bases, leaving 14 bases between the germline ends. The CDR3 DNA follows: TGTGCCAGCTCCCAGGGGAATATCATGAACACTGAAGCTTTCTTT. Translation: CASSQGNIMNTEAFF.

The chain couples TRBV2 to TRBJ2-3, with a possible D match to TRBD2 (5 bases). The CDR3 spans 15 residues. Deletions cut 6 bases from V and 3 bases from J, with 16 bases between. Germline CDR1 SNHLY, CDR2 FYNNEI. The DNA for the CDR3 is TGTGCCAGCAGGAGGGCGGACTTGGAAACAGATACGCAGTATTTT. Translated: CASRRADLETDTQYF.

This chain joins TRBV6-5 and TRBJ1-3; tentative D call: TRBD1 (5 bases). Trimming left V 7 bases short and J 7 bases short, with 14 bases between. From germline, CDR1 is MNHEY and CDR2 SVGAGI. The CDR3 contains 13 residues. CDR3 in DNA: TGTGCCAGCACCGGGGGGTCGTCGAACACCATATATTTT. Translated, it gives CASTGGSSNTIYF.

The chain combines TRBV6-1 with TRBJ2-7; 9 nucleotides match TRBD2. The CDR3 consists of 13 residues. CDR1 is MNHNS, CDR2 SASEGT, per germline. After removal of 4 bases from V and 3 bases from J, the junction contained 1 base not matched to a gene. CDR3 coding DNA: TGTGCCAGCAGTGGACTAGCGGTCTACGAGCAGTACTTC. This codes for CASSGLAVYEQYF.

This clone was observed a single time. The chain has TRBV6-5 and TRBJ2-3, with D hard to call. With 8 bases removed from V and 1 base from J, the gap between germline ends came to 4 bases. Germline V lookup: CDR1 MNHEY, CDR2 SVGAGI. There are 11 residues in the CDR3. This CDR3 reads CASLRTDTQYF. The CDR3 DNA reads as TGTGCCAGCCTCCGCACAGATACGCAGTATTTT.

The rearrangement uses TRBV5-4 and TRBJ2-2, with 9 positions matching TRBD2. The germline gives CDR1 SGHNT, CDR2 YYREEE (reference sequence). This CDR3 is built from 15 residues. J was trimmed by 1 base and V by 3 bases; bases with no gene match: 1. CDR3 DNA sequence: TGTGCCAGCAGCTGGACTAGCGTGAACACCGGGGAGCTGTTTTTT. The encoded protein is CASSWTSVNTGELFF.

This chain links TRBV7-9 with TRBJ1-1, with TRBD1 matching 7 bases. Germline loops: CDR1 SEHNR, CDR2 FQNEAQ (reference sequence). V lost 2 bases, J lost 11 bases, and 17 bases stayed unmatched. The CDR3 is made up of 16 amino acids. The CDR3 coding sequence is TGTGCCAGCAGCTTATACAACTCCGAACAGGGGCGGGGTGCTTTCTTT. Protein: CASSLYNSEQGRGAFF.

The chain is built from TRBV3-1 (or the pseudogene TRBV3-2) and TRBJ1-2, with D perhaps matching TRBD1 (5 bases). This CDR3 is built from 15 residues. Germline values: CDR1 LGHDT, CDR2 YNNKEL (reference sequence). With 3 bases removed from V and 6 bases from J, the gap between germline ends came to 17 bases. In nucleotides, the CDR3 is TGTGCCAGCAGCCAGACCGACAGACCGGTCCATGGCTACACCTTC. This codes for CASSQTDRPVHGYTF.

The rearrangement joins TRBV5-4 to TRBJ2-1; D possibly corresponds to TRBD2 (5 bases). The germline V gene encodes CDR1 SGHNT and CDR2 YYREEE (reference sequence). The CDR3 is 15 amino acids. Trimming stripped 0 bases from V and 5 bases from J, with 12 bases between. The CDR3 reads CASSLAPAEDNEQFF. The DNA of the CDR3 is TGTGCCAGCAGCTTGGCCCCAGCGGAAGACAATGAGCAGTTCTTC.

This clone was observed a handful of times. This rearrangement joins TRBV5-1 to TRBJ2-7; 8 bases line up with TRBD2. The CDR3 is made up of 13 amino acids. Germline V CDR1 and CDR2: SGHRS, YFSETQ. V gave up 0 bases and J gave up 5 bases; unmatched junction bases: 1. The CDR3 bases are TGCGCCAGCAGCTTGGGACTAGCGAACGAGCAGTACTTC. This sequence encodes CASSLGLANEQYF.

A note on this clone: This sample also contains other DNA sequences that code for the same CDR3. This chain links TRBV18 with TRBJ2-1, with D maybe TRBD2 (6 bases). Germline assignment: CDR1 KGHSH and CDR2 LQKENI. V dropped 3 bases and J dropped 5 bases, with 8 bases sitting between them. The CDR3 covers 13 residues. CDR3 protein: CASSPGGNNEQFF. In DNA form, the CDR3 reads TGTGCCAGCTCACCGGGCGGGAACAATGAGCAGTTCTTC.

The chain employs TRBV11-2 and TRBJ2-1; 7 bases align to TRBD1. The V gene end was trimmed by 4 bases and the J gene end by 5 bases; junction bases not matched to a gene: 5. Germline loops: CDR1 SGHAT, CDR2 FQNNGV. This CDR3 comprises 14 residues. CDR3 DNA: TGTGCCAGCAGCTCAGACAGGGAAAACAATGAGCAGTTCTTC. Translating it yields CASSSDRENNEQFF.

The chain combines TRBV5-1 with TRBJ1-2; TRBD1 is a possible D gene (5 bases). V was shortened by 0 bases and J by 7 bases, with 13 bases between the two germline ends. The CDR3 totals 14 residues. CDR1 and CDR2 from the germline V gene are SGHRS and YFSETQ. CDR3: CASSLVLQEGGYTF. CDR3 nucleotides: TGCGCCAGCAGCTTGGTGTTACAGGAAGGTGGCTACACCTTC.

The V call is TRBV24-1, the J call TRBJ2-3; 10 bases map to TRBD2. The CDR3 loop spans 17 amino acids. The V gene's germline CDR1 is KGHDR and CDR2 SFDVKD. Losses at the gene ends were 3 bases for V and 5 bases for J; bases not matched to a gene: 10. CDR3 nucleotide sequence: TGTGCCACCAGTGATGGATTAGCGGGAGGCCCAGTAGATACGCAGTATTTT. Amino acid sequence: CATSDGLAGGPVDTQYF.

The chain combines TRBV5-1 with TRBJ1-2; 7 bases agree with TRBD1. The CDR3 contains 13 residues. Germline trimming cut 7 bases from V and 2 bases from J; bases unmatched to any gene: 5. Germline V gives CDR1 SGHRS, CDR2 YFSETQ. The CDR3 region is CASRGQENYGYTF. The CDR3 nucleotides read TGCGCCAGCCGAGGACAGGAGAACTATGGCTACACCTTC.

As concerns this clone: Other DNA sequences within the sample encode an identical CDR3. V gene TRBV9 combines with J gene TRBJ2-3; 7 bases are shared with TRBD2. This CDR3 is built from 15 residues. Germline V CDR1 and CDR2: SGDLS, YYNGEE. V trimming: 2 bases; J trimming: 0 bases; junction bases outside the gene matches: 3. The CDR3 region has the DNA TGTGCCAGCAGCGTGAGCGGGACTAGCACAGATACGCAGTATTTT. This translates into CASSVSGTSTDTQYF.